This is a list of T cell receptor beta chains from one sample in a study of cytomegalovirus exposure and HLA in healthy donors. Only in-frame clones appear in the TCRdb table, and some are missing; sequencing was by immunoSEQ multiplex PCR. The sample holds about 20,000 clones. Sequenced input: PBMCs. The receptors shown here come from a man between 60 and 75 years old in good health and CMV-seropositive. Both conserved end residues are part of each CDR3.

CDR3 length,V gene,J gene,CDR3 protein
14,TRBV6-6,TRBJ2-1,CASSLPGVDNEQFF
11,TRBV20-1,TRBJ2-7,CSALGSYEQYF
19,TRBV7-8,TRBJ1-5,CASSLIFLPDSYSNQPQHF
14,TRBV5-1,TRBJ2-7,CASSGRGSPYEQYF
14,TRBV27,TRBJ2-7,CASSLGTGAYEQYF
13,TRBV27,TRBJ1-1,CASSLGGNTEAFF
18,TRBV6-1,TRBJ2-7,CASSEISGSAGANYEQYF
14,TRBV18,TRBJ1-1,CASSPGTWNTEAFF
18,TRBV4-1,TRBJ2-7,CASSQENFVAGAAYEQYF
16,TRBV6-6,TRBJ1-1,CASSYGQGTSNTEAFF
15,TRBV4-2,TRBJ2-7,CASSQDGRDAYEQYF
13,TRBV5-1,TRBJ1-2,CASSLGQVYGYTF
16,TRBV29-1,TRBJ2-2,CSAKTGGLAGAGELFF
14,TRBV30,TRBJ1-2,CAWSVGQGARGYTF
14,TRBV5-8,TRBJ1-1,CASSPGTENTEAFF
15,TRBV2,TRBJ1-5,CASSAAKGANQPQHF
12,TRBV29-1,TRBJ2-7,CSVGTPPYEQYF
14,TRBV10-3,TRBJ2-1,CAISELAGVVGQFF
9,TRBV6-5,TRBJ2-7,CASPPADNF
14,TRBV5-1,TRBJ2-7,CASSLFVGGEGKYF
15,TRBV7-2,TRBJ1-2,CASSFRTGANYGYTF
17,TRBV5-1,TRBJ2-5,CASSFYLHGGDGETQYF
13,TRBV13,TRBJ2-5,CASSPDSQETQYF
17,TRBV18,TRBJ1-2,CASSPPGTGSPPLGYTF
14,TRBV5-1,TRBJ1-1,CASSLVESSYEAFF
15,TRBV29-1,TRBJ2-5,CSVERDRGLRETQYF
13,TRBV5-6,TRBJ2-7,CASSLDRGNEQYF
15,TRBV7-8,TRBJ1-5,CASSLGQGYNQPQHF
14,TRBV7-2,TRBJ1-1,CASSFRRVNTEAFF
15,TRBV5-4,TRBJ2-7,CASSTSTSGFYEQYF
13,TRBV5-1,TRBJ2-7,CASRAALAGEQYF
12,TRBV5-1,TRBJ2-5,CASRGDGETQYF
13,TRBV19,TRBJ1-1,CASSIVAHTEAFF
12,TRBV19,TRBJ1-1,CASSIRTGGAFF
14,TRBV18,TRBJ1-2,CASSPARMPAGYTF
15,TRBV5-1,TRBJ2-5,CASSLGSAGGETQYF
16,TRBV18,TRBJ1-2,CASSPPRTGGIYGYTF
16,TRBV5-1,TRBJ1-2,CASSLDGDRDVGGYTF
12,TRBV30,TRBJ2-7,CAWSVQTYEQYF
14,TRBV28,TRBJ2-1,CATDQADPANEQFF
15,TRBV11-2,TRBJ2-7,CASSPGTGSSYEQYF
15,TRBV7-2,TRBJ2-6,CASSLALSGANVLTF
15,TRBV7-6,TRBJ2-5,CASSLDLAFQETQYF
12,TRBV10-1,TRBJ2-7,CASSDFLYEQYF
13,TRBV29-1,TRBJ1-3,CSVVWDSGNTIYF
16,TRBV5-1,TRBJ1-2,CASSDRDRGHDYGYTF
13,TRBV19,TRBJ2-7,CASRPAASYEQYF
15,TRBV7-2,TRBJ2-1,CASSLTFRGGNEQFF
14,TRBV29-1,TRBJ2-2,CSALAGGENGELFF
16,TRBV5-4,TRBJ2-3,CASSIGLAGITDTQYF
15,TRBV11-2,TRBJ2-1,CASSLAPGFNNEQFF
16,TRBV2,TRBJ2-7,CASSEAPATGVREQYF
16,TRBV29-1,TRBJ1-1,CSVDTRTGEVRTEAFF